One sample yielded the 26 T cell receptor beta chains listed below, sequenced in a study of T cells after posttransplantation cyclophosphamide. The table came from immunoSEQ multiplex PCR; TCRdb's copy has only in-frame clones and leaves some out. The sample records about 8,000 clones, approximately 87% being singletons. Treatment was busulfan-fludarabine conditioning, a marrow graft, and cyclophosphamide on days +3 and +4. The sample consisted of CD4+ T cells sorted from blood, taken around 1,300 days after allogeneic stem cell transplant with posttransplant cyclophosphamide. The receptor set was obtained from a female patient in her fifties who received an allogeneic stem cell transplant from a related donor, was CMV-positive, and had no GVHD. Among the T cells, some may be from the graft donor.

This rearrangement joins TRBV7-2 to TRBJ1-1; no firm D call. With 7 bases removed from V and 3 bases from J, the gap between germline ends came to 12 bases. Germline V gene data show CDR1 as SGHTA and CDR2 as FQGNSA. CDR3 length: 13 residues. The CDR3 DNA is TGTGCCAGCACCAACTACCGGTACACTGAAGCTTTCTTT. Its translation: CASTNYRYTEAFF.

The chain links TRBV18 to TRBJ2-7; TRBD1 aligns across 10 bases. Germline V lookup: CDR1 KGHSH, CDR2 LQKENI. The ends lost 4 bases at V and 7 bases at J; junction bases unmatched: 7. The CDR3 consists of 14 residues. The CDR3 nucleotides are TGTGCCAGCTCACGGGGACAGGGGATCTGGGAGCAGTACTTC. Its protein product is CASSRGQGIWEQYF. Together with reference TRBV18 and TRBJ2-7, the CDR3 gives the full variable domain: NAGVMQNPRHLVRRRGQEARLRCSPMKGHSHVYWYRQLPEEGLKFMVYLQKENIIDESGMPKERFSAEFPKEGPSILRIQQVVRGDSAAYFCASSRGQGIWEQYFGPGTRLTVT.

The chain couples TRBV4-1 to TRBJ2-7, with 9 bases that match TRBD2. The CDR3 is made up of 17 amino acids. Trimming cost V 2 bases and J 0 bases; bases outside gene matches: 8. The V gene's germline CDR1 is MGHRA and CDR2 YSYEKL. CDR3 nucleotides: TGCGCCAGCAGCCAACTCCCCGGACTAGCGTCCTCCTACGAGCAGTACTTC. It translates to CASSQLPGLASSYEQYF.

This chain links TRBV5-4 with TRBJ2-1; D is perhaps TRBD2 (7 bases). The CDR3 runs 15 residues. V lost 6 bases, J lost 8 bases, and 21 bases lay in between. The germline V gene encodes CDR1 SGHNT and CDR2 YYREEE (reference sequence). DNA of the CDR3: TGTGCCAGCAAGCTTGGGGGTTGGGAGGGGGATGAGCAGTTCTTC. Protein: CASKLGGWEGDEQFF.

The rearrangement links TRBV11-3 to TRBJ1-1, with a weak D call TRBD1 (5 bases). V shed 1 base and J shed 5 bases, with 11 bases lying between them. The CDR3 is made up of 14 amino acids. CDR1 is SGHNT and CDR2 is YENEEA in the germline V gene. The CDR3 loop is CASSLGEEGTEAFF. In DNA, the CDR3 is TGTGCCAGCAGCTTAGGTGAGGAGGGGACTGAAGCTTTCTTT.

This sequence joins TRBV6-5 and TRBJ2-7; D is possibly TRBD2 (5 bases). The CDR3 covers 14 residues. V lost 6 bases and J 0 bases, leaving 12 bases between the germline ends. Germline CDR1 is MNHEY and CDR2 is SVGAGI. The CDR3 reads CASRQDFSSYEQYF. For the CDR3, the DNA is TGTGCCAGCAGGCAGGACTTTAGCTCCTACGAGCAGTACTTC.

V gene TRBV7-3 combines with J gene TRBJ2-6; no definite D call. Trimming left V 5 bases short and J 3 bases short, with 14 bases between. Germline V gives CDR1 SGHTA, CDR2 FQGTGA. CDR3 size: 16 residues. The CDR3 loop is CASSPARVIGANVLTF. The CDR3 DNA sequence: TGTGCCAGCAGCCCAGCCCGGGTGATTGGGGCCAACGTCCTGACTTTC.

As DNA, the CDR3 is TGTGCCACCAGACAGGCCCCAGGGTTGGCTTTCTTT. Its translation: CATRQAPGLAFF. The chain joins TRBV7-3 to TRBJ1-1; a weak D match, TRBD1 (6 bases). Germline-derived CDR1 and CDR2 are SGHTA and FQGTGA. The CDR3 is 12 amino acids. Between the trimmed V and J ends, which lost 10 bases and 11 bases, there was a span of 20 bases.

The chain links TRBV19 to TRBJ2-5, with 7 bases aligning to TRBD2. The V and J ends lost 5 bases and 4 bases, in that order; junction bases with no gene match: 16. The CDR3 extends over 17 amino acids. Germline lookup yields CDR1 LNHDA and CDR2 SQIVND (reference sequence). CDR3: CASSDSWGRGQGETQYF. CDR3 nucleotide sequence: TGTGCCAGTAGTGACTCGTGGGGGAGGGGCCAGGGAGAGACCCAGTACTTC.

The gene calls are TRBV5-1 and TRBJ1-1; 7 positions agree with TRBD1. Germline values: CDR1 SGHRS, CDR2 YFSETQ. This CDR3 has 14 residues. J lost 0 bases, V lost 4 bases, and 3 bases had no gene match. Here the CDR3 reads CASSVGTVNTEAFF. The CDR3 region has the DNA TGCGCCAGCAGCGTGGGGACAGTGAACACTGAAGCTTTCTTT.

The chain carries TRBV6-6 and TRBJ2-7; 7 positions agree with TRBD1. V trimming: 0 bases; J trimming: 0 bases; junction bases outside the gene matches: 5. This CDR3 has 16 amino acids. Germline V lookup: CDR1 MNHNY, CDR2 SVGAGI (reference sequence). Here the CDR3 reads CASSYSRTGSSYEQYF. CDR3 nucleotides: TGTGCCAGCAGTTACTCTAGGACAGGAAGCTCCTACGAGCAGTACTTC.

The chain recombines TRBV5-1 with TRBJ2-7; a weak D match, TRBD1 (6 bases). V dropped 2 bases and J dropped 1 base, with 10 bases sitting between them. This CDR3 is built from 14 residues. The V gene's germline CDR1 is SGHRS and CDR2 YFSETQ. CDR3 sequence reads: CASSFTRGSYEQYF. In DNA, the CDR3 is TGCGCCAGCAGCTTCACCAGGGGATCCTACGAGCAGTACTTC.

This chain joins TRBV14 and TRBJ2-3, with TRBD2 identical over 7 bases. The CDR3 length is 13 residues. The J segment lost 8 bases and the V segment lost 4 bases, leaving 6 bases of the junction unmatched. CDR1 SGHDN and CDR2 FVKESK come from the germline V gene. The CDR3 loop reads CASSLRGGSTQYF. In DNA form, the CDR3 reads TGTGCCAGCAGCCTTAGGGGCGGGAGTACGCAGTATTTT.

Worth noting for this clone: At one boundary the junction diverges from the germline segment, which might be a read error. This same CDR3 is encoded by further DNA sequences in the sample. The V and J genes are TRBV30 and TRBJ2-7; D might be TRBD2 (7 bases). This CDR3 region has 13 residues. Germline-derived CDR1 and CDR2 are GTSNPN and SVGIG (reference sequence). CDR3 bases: TGTGCTTGGAGGGGGGGGCAGGCATACGAGCAGTACTTC. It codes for CAWRGGQAYEQYF.

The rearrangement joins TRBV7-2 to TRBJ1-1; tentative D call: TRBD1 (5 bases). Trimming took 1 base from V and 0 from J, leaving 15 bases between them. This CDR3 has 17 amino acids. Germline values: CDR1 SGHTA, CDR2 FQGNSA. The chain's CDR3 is CASSLGGTLRMNTEAFF. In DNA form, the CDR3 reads TGTGCCAGCAGCTTAGGCGGGACGCTTCGTATGAACACTGAAGCTTTCTTT.

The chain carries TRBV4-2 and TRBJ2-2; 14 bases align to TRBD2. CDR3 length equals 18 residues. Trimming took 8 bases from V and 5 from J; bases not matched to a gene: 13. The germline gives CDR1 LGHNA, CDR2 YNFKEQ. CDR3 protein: CASVSGTSGSLGTGELFF. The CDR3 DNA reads TGTGCCAGCGTATCCGGGACTAGCGGGAGCTTGGGGACCGGGGAGCTGTTTTTT.

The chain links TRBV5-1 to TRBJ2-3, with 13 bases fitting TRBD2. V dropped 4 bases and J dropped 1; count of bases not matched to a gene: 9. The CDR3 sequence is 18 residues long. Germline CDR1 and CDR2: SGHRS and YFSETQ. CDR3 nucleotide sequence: TGCGCCAGCAGCCCCCTCTGGACTAGCGGGAGTGGCACAGATACGCAGTATTTT. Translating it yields CASSPLWTSGSGTDTQYF. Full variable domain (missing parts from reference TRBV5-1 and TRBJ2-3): KAGVTQTPRYLIKTRGQQVTLSCSPISGHRSVSWYQQTPGQGLQFLFEYFSETQRNKGNFPGRFSGRQFSNSRSEMNVSTLELGDSALYLCASSPLWTSGSGTDTQYFGPGTRLTVL.

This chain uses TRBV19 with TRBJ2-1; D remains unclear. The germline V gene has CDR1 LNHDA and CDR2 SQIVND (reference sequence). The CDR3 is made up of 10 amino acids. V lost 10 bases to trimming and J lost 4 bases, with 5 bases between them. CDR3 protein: CATFYNEQFF. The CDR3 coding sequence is TGTGCCACCTTTTACAATGAGCAGTTCTTC.

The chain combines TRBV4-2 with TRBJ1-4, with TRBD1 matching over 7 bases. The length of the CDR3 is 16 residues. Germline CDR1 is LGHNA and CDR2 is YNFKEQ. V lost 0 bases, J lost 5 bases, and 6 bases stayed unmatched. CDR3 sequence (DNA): TGTGCCAGCAGCCAAGATGGGACAGAAACGAATGAAAAACTGTTTTTT. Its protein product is CASSQDGTETNEKLFF.

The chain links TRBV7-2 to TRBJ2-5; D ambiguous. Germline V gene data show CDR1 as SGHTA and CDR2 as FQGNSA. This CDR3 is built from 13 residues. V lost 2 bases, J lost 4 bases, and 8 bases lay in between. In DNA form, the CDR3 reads TGTGCCAGCAGCTTACGGTCGGGAGAGACCCAGTACTTC. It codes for CASSLRSGETQYF.

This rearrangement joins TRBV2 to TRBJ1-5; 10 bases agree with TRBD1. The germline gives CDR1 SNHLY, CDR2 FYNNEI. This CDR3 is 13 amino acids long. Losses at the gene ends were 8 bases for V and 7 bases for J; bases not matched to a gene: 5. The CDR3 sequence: CASSGTGEQPQHF. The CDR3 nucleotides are TGTGCCAGCTCGGGGACAGGGGAACAGCCCCAGCATTTT. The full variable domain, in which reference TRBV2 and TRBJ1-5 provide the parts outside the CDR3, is EPEVTQTPSHQVTQMGQEVILRCVPISNHLYFYWYRQILGQKVEFLVSFYNNEISEKSEIFDDQFSVERPDGSNFTLKIRSTKLEDSAMYFCASSGTGEQPQHFGDGTRLSIL.

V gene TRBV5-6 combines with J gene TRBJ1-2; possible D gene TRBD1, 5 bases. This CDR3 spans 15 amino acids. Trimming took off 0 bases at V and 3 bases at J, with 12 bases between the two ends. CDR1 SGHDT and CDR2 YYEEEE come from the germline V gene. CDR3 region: CASSLGGGDYYGYTF. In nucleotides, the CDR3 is TGTGCCAGCAGCTTGGGTGGGGGGGACTACTATGGCTACACCTTC. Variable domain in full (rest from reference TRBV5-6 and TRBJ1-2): DAGVTQSPTHLIKTRGQQVTLRCSPKSGHDTVSWYQQALGQGPQFIFQYYEEEERQRGNFPDRFSGHQFPNYSSELNVNALLLGDSALYLCASSLGGGDYYGYTFGSGTRLTVV.

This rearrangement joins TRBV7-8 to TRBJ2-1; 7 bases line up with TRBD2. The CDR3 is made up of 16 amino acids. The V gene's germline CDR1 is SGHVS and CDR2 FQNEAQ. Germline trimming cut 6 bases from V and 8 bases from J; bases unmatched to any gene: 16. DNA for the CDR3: TGTGCCAGCAGACCCCTCCTGGCGGGAGTTACGTATGAGCAGTTCTTC. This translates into CASRPLLAGVTYEQFF.

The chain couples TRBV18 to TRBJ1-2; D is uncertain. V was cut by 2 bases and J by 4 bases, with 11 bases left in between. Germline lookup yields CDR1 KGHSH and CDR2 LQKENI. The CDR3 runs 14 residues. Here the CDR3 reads CASSPEGLGYGYTF. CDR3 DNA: TGTGCCAGCTCACCAGAGGGTTTGGGCTATGGCTACACCTTC.

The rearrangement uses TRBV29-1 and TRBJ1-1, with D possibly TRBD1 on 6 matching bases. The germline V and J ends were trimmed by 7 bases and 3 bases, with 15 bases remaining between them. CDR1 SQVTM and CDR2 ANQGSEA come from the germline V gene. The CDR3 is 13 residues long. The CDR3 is CSAAGAADTEAFF. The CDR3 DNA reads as TGCAGCGCAGCAGGGGCGGCAGACACTGAAGCTTTCTTT.

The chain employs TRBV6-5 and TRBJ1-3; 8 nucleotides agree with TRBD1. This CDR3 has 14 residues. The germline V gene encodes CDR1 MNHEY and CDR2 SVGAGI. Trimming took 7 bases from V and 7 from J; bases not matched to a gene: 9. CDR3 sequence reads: CASTSQGARNTIYF. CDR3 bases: TGTGCCAGCACCTCGCAGGGGGCGCGGAACACCATATATTTT.